The rows below give T cell receptor beta chains drawn from one sample of a study of graft-versus-host responses after intestinal transplantation. No antigen has been assigned to these receptors. TCRdb's copy holds only in-frame clones and misses some; the assay was immunoSEQ multiplex PCR. The profile shows about 89,000 clones, roughly 92% of them singletons. The sample consisted of unstimulated CD4+ T cells sorted from spleen or lymph node cells, taken before intestinal transplant. The receptors were gathered from a human donor who received an intestinal transplant. CDR3s include the opening cysteine and the closing phenylalanine or tryptophan. The D gene is left open where the match is weak. Clone sizes are given selectively: once, few, many, or a class where the clone is expanded.

d_gene: .
len: 16
abundance: .
j_gene: TRBJ2-7
v_gene: TRBV5-6
CDR3aa: CASSLANGVVPYEQYF
CDR3nt: TGTGCCAGCAGCTTGGCGAACGGGGTAGTCCCCTACGAGCAGTACTTC

d_gene: .
len: 15
abundance: .
j_gene: TRBJ1-5
v_gene: TRBV6-5
CDR3aa: CASSYSIYGNQPQHF
CDR3nt: TGTGCCAGCAGTTACTCGATATACGGCAATCAGCCCCAGCATTTT

d_gene: .
len: 14
abundance: .
j_gene: TRBJ1-1
v_gene: TRBV19
CDR3aa: CASSIGTENTEAFF
CDR3nt: TGTGCCAGTAGTATAGGTACAGAGAACACTGAAGCTTTCTTT

d_gene: .
len: 14
abundance: .
j_gene: TRBJ2-3
v_gene: TRBV5-6
CDR3aa: CASSLGRSTDTQYF
CDR3nt: TGTGCCAGCAGCTTAGGCAGAAGCACAGATACGCAGTATTTT

d_gene: .
len: 15
abundance: .
j_gene: TRBJ2-1
v_gene: TRBV27
CDR3aa: CASSLIQGSNNEQFF
CDR3nt: TGTGCCAGCAGTTTAATTCAGGGGTCGAACAATGAGCAGTTCTTC

d_gene: .
len: 14
abundance: .
j_gene: TRBJ2-7
v_gene: TRBV11-2
CDR3aa: CASRQGAGSYEQYF
CDR3nt: TGTGCCAGCAGACAAGGAGCCGGTTCCTACGAGCAGTACTTC

d_gene: TRBD1
len: 17
abundance: .
j_gene: TRBJ1-5
v_gene: TRBV27
CDR3aa: CASSPWGDRVGNQPQHF
CDR3nt: TGTGCCAGCAGCCCTTGGGGGGACAGGGTTGGCAATCAGCCCCAGCATTTT

d_gene: .
len: 15
abundance: .
j_gene: TRBJ1-2
v_gene: TRBV6-5
CDR3aa: CASSYSPTVRGGYTF
CDR3nt: TGTGCCAGCAGTTACTCCCCTACAGTTAGGGGTGGCTACACCTTC

d_gene: .
len: 17
abundance: .
j_gene: TRBJ1-5
v_gene: TRBV11-2
CDR3aa: CASTRLTGHRTNQPQHF
CDR3nt: TGTGCCAGCACCCGACTTACCGGACACCGGACTAATCAGCCCCAGCATTTT

d_gene: .
len: 17
abundance: .
j_gene: TRBJ1-5
v_gene: TRBV7-9
CDR3aa: CASSSTSMVGRHQPQHF
CDR3nt: TGTGCCAGCAGCTCGACGTCCATGGTGGGGCGGCACCAGCCCCAGCATTTT

d_gene: TRBD2
len: 17
abundance: .
j_gene: TRBJ2-1
v_gene: TRBV5-1
CDR3aa: CASSLNPGLAGGHEQFF
CDR3nt: TGCGCCAGCAGCTTGAACCCGGGACTAGCGGGAGGGCATGAGCAGTTCTTC

d_gene: .
len: 14
abundance: .
j_gene: TRBJ1-4
v_gene: TRBV28
CDR3aa: CASSRDRGNEKLFF
CDR3nt: TGTGCCAGCAGTAGGGACCGTGGTAATGAAAAACTGTTTTTT

d_gene: TRBD1
len: 14
abundance: .
j_gene: TRBJ1-2
v_gene: TRBV13
CDR3aa: CASSLRTGTYGYTF
CDR3nt: TGTGCCAGCAGCTTACGGACAGGGACCTATGGCTACACCTTC

d_gene: TRBD1
len: 15
abundance: .
j_gene: TRBJ2-5
v_gene: TRBV2
CDR3aa: CASSLRTGGQETQYF
CDR3nt: TGTGCCAGCAGCCTTCGGACAGGGGGTCAAGAGACCCAGTACTTC

d_gene: .
len: 15
abundance: once
j_gene: TRBJ1-5
v_gene: TRBV30
CDR3aa: CAWSLPWGAGQPQHF
CDR3nt: TGTGCCTGGAGCCTCCCATGGGGGGCAGGCCAGCCCCAGCATTTT

d_gene: TRBD1
len: 15
abundance: .
j_gene: TRBJ2-7
v_gene: TRBV5-1
CDR3aa: CASSLGQGRSNEQYF
CDR3nt: TGCGCCAGCAGCCTGGGACAGGGGCGTTCAAACGAGCAGTACTTC

d_gene: TRBD2
len: 15
abundance: .
j_gene: TRBJ2-5
v_gene: TRBV7-2
CDR3aa: CASSLGTSGPETQYF
CDR3nt: TGTGCCAGCAGCTTGGGGACTAGCGGACCAGAGACCCAGTACTTC

d_gene: TRBD1
len: 15
abundance: .
j_gene: TRBJ1-5
v_gene: TRBV30
CDR3aa: CAWTRAGTGDQPQHF
CDR3nt: TGTGCCTGGACCCGAGCCGGGACAGGGGATCAGCCCCAGCATTTT

d_gene: TRBD2
len: 16
abundance: .
j_gene: TRBJ2-5
v_gene: TRBV11-2
CDR3aa: CASSLLSGGNQETQYF
CDR3nt: TGTGCCAGCAGCTTACTTTCGGGAGGGAACCAAGAGACCCAGTACTTC

d_gene: .
len: 13
abundance: few
j_gene: TRBJ2-7
v_gene: TRBV19
CDR3aa: CASSIVGTYEQYF
CDR3nt: TGTGCCAGTAGTATTGTCGGCACCTACGAGCAGTACTTC

d_gene: .
len: 14
abundance: few
j_gene: TRBJ1-3
v_gene: TRBV7-9
CDR3aa: CASSLGTGGNTIYF
CDR3nt: TGTGCCAGCAGCTTAGGCACGGGTGGAAACACCATATATTTT

d_gene: TRBD2
len: 15
abundance: .
j_gene: TRBJ2-1
v_gene: TRBV2
CDR3aa: CASSLTSGRANEQFF
CDR3nt: TGTGCCAGCAGTCTTACTAGCGGGAGGGCTAATGAGCAGTTCTTC

d_gene: TRBD1
len: 16
abundance: .
j_gene: TRBJ2-7
v_gene: TRBV27
CDR3aa: CASSHQRGQGNYEQYF
CDR3nt: TGTGCCAGCAGTCATCAGCGGGGACAGGGGAACTACGAGCAGTACTTC

d_gene: .
len: 17
abundance: .
j_gene: TRBJ2-7
v_gene: TRBV7-6
CDR3aa: CASSLILRIGRSYEQYF
CDR3nt: TGTGCCAGCAGCTTAATTCTCCGAATTGGACGCTCCTACGAGCAGTACTTC

d_gene: .
len: 13
abundance: .
j_gene: TRBJ2-7
v_gene: TRBV6-5
CDR3aa: CASSSGQNYEQYF
CDR3nt: TGTGCCAGCAGTTCGGGGCAGAATTACGAGCAGTACTTC

d_gene: .
len: 13
abundance: .
j_gene: TRBJ1-5
v_gene: TRBV27
CDR3aa: CASSFFTNQPQHF
CDR3nt: TGTGCCAGCAGTTTCTTCACCAATCAGCCCCAGCATTTT

d_gene: TRBD2
len: 15
abundance: .
j_gene: TRBJ2-7
v_gene: TRBV5-6
CDR3aa: CASSLVLAGFYEQYF
CDR3nt: TGTGCCAGCAGCTTGGTACTAGCGGGATTCTACGAGCAGTACTTC